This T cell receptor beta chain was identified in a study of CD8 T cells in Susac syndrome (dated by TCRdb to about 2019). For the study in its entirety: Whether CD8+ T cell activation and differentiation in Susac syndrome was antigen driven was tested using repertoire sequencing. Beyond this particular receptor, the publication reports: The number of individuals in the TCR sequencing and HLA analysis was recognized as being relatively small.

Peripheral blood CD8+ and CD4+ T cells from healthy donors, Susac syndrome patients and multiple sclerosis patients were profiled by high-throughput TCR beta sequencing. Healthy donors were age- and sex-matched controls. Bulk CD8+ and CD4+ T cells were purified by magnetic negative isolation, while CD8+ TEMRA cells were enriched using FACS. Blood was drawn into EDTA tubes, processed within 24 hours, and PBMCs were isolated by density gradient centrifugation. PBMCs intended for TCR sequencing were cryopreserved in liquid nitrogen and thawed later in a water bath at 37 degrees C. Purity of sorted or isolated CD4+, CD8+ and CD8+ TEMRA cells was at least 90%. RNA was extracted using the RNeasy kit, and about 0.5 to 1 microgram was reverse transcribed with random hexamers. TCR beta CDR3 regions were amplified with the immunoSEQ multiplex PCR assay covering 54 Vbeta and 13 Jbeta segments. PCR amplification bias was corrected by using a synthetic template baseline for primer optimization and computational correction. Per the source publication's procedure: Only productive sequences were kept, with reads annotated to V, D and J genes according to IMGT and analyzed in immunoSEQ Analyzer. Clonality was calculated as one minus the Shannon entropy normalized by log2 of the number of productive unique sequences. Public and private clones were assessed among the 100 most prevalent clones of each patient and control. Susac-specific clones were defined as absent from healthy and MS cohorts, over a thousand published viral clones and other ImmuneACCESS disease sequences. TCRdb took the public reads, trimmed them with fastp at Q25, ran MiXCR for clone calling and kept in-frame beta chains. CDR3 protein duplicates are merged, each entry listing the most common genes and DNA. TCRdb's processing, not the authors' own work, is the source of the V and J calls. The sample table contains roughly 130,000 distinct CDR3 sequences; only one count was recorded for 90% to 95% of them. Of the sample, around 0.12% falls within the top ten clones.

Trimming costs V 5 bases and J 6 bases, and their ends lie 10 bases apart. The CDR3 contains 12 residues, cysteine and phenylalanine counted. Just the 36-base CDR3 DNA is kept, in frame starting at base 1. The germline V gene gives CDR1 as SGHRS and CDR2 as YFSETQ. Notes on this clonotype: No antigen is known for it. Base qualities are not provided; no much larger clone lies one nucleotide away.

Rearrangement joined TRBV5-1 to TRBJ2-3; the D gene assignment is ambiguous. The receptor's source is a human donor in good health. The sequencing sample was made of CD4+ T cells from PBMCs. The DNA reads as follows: TGCGCCAGCAGATCGGAATCCGATACGCAGTATTTT. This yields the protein CASRSESDTQYF.